This TCR beta chain was recorded in a study of blood T cells in healthy people across ages. Researchers report isolating at least 7 million PBMCs per sample. Total RNA was isolated from each sample in quantities of at least 6 micrograms. The use of a sample-barcoded 5' primer and a J-beta primer mix characterized a second PCR of roughly 6 to 11 cycles. TCRdb re-derived calls from the 5' RACE reads in MiXCR, one entry per CDR3 protein. The sample has approximately 580,000 distinct CDR3 sequences, 24% seen once; the top ten hold approximately 8.7%. These records were also assigned to another study, of T cells of mothers and their children. This second study notes: Once extracted, all RNA went into cDNA synthesis at approximately 1.5 ug per 15 ul.

The sequenced sample was blood. The sequence derives from a boy aged 10-17 years in good health.

CDR3 in DNA: TGCAGTGCTAGAGATCGAGCGGGAGGGCTTGCTGAGCAGTTCTTC. Translating it yields CSARDRAGGLAEQFF. The chain links TRBV20-1 to TRBJ2-1, with 10 nucleotides matching TRBD2. Unmatched junction bases numbered 8, after V lost 0 bases and J lost 9 bases. CDR1 is DFQATT and CDR2 is SNEGSKA in the germline V gene (reference sequence). The CDR3 is 15 amino acids.